Sequencing of this T cell receptor (beta chain) was carried out in a study of blood T cell repertoires in COVID-19. For the study at large: COVID-19 samples from acute and convalescent phases originated in the United States, Italy and Spain.

Per the germline V gene, CDR1 is SQVTM and CDR2 is ANQGSEA. J lost 4 bases, V lost 6 bases, and 10 bases had no gene match. The CDR3 is made up of 15 amino acids. Clones were sequenced by immunoSEQ multiplex PCR, and TCRdb holds only the in-frame ones, with some missing. Among about 94,000 clones listed, about 74% were seen once. This clone has just a few counts. The chain recombines TRBV29-1 with TRBJ2-2, with 8 bases that match TRBD2. Sequenced: peripheral blood. This clonotype was obtained from a man between 65 and 80 years old with COVID-19, enrolled during active disease. CDR3 residues: CSVGSDSGTTGELFF. The CDR3 DNA follows: TGCAGCGTCGGATCCGATAGCGGGACCACCGGGGAGCTGTTTTTT.